This passage covers 4 T cell receptor beta chains from one sample sequenced in a study of cytomegalovirus exposure and HLA in healthy donors. Primers for the PCR totalled 60 Vbeta and 13 Jbeta. Sequencing was performed with immunoSEQ multiplex PCR; in TCRdb, only in-frame clones are kept and a portion is missing. This table holds about 160,000 clones, 78% found once. The sample comprised PBMCs. All receptors come from a male donor in good health and CMV-seronegative.

V gene TRBV5-1 combines with J gene TRBJ2-5; D might be TRBD2 (6 bases). The CDR3 has 15 amino acids. Germline V gene data show CDR1 as SGHRS and CDR2 as YFSETQ. Trimming shortened V by 5 bases and J by 2 bases, and 16 bases separated the two germline ends. CDR3 coding DNA: TGCGCCAGCAGATGGGGAGGAAAACTACAAGAGACCCAGTACTTC. This gives the protein CASRWGGKLQETQYF.

The rearrangement uses TRBV9 and TRBJ2-1; 13 bases fit TRBD2. V shed 4 bases, J shed 6 bases, and the junction held 7 bases outside the gene matches. CDR1 and CDR2 from the germline V gene are SGDLS and YYNGEE. The CDR3 is made up of 16 amino acids. CDR3 DNA sequence: TGTGCCAGCAGCTCTACGACTAGCGGGAGGAGCAATGAGCAGTTCTTC. It encodes CASSSTTSGRSNEQFF.

This clone was counted once. V gene TRBV9 combines with J gene TRBJ2-7, with 7 bases aligning to TRBD2. Germline assignment: CDR1 SGDLS and CDR2 YYNGEE. V lost 3 bases and J lost 3; bases outside the gene matches: 9. CDR3 length equals 15 residues. This CDR3 is CASSESLAFGYEQYF. The CDR3 DNA is TGTGCCAGCAGCGAATCACTAGCGTTTGGCTACGAGCAGTACTTC.

The chain couples TRBV7-8 to TRBJ1-2, with D possibly matching TRBD1 (6 bases). The ends were cut back, 1 base at V and 7 bases at J, with 16 bases in the middle. There are 15 residues in the CDR3. Germline CDR1 and CDR2: SGHVS and FQNEAQ. The CDR3 region has the DNA TGTGCCAGCAGCTTAGACAATGGAGCGGGGGCTGGCTACACCTTC. It specifies CASSLDNGAGAGYTF.